Sequencing of this TCR beta chain was carried out in a study of shared clonotypes between healthy human individuals. Study overall: Donors had three CD4 naive, three CD4 memory, two CD8 naive and one CD8 memory plate apiece.

Whole-study findings and limits: When naive CD4 clonotypes were compared across a few donors, 4% to 6.5% were shared.

The table came from immunoSEQ multiplex PCR; TCRdb's copy has only in-frame clones and leaves some out. The data hold 2,500,000 or so clones, with over 85% observed a single time. In regard to this clone: Its antigen remains unidentified.

Source material: naive CD4+ T cells from PBMCs. Subset here: CD45RA+ positively selected. The clonotype was recovered from a young man in good health. Some clones in this sample may be carry-over from other donors' samples.

Written as DNA, the CDR3 is TGCGCCAGCAGTCTCCATCCCCGGAAAAGACAGGGGGCGGATGGGGATGAGCAGTTCTTC. Translating gives CASSLHPRKRQGADGDEQFF. The chain employs TRBV23-1 and TRBJ2-1, with TRBD1 matching over 10 bases. TRBV23-1 is an ORF, and what it does is uncertain. V lost 4 bases, J lost 8 bases, and 23 bases stayed unmatched. The CDR3 consists of 20 residues.